This T cell receptor (beta chain) was captured in a study of cytomegalovirus exposure and HLA in healthy donors. Study-wide points: As a later analysis revealed, most CMV-associated TCR beta chains appeared HLA-restricted. In a later analysis, TCR beta V- and J-gene trimming showed a link to a missense DCLRE1C variant. Productive rates of about 87% or about 30% were seen for most TCR beta V segments in an earlier analysis. Within the data, a cluster of highly shared sequence variants was likely a sequencing artifact.

Concerning this clone itself: Its antigen is unidentified.

CDR1 is MNHEY, CDR2 SMNVEV, per germline (reference sequence). The V segment lost 3 bases and the J segment 8 bases; nucleotides outside the gene matches: 10. The CDR3 spans 15 residues. A multiplex PCR was run with 60 Vbeta primers and 13 Jbeta primers. Sequencing was performed with immunoSEQ multiplex PCR; in TCRdb, only in-frame clones are kept and a portion is missing. The table has about 160,000 clones, 77% seen once. The chain joins TRBV27 to TRBJ1-1, with 9 bases matching TRBD1. The source of this sequence is a man younger than 40 in good health and CMV-seropositive. The specimen was PBMCs. This CDR3 reads CASSFEPGQGLEAFF. The DNA for the CDR3 is TGTGCCAGCAGTTTCGAACCGGGACAGGGACTCGAAGCTTTCTTT.